The clone carrying this TCR beta chain has a handful of counts. The antigen is unknown. The record originates from a study of vaccination effects on CD4 cells after COVID-19. Background on the study: Expansion with viral peptide pools was applied to antigen-specific CD4+ T cells by the ViraFEST assay prior to sequencing. Researchers reported culturing two million PBMC in each well, adding 8 to 10 IU/ml IL-2 and approximately 10 ug/ml peptides.

The culture ran for nine to ten days, and then CD4+ T cells were isolated. As their vaccination, participants received two doses of either BNT162b2 or mRNA-1273. None of the vaccinated had previously contracted SARS-CoV-2, and their nucleocapsid antibodies tested negative. Both day 3 and day 7 saw half the medium replaced with IL-2 medium. Looked up from germline, CDR1 is MRHNA and CDR2 is SNTAGT. With 2 bases removed from V and 2 bases from J, the gap between germline ends came to 8 bases. The CDR3 totals 14 residues. The repertoire was sequenced with immunoSEQ multiplex PCR; TCRdb's copy has only in-frame clones and lacks some. The sample holds about 47,000 clones, less than 85% seen once.

J is TRBJ2-3 and V is TRBV6-4; TRBD2 is a possible D gene (5 bases). The source is a human donor who received a COVID-19 vaccine. The sequences come from CD4+ T cells from PBMCs cultured without peptide, collected after COVID-19 vaccination. The CDR3 reads CASSDGRHTDTQYF. CDR3 nucleotide sequence: TGTGCCAGCAGTGACGGGAGACACACAGATACGCAGTATTTT.